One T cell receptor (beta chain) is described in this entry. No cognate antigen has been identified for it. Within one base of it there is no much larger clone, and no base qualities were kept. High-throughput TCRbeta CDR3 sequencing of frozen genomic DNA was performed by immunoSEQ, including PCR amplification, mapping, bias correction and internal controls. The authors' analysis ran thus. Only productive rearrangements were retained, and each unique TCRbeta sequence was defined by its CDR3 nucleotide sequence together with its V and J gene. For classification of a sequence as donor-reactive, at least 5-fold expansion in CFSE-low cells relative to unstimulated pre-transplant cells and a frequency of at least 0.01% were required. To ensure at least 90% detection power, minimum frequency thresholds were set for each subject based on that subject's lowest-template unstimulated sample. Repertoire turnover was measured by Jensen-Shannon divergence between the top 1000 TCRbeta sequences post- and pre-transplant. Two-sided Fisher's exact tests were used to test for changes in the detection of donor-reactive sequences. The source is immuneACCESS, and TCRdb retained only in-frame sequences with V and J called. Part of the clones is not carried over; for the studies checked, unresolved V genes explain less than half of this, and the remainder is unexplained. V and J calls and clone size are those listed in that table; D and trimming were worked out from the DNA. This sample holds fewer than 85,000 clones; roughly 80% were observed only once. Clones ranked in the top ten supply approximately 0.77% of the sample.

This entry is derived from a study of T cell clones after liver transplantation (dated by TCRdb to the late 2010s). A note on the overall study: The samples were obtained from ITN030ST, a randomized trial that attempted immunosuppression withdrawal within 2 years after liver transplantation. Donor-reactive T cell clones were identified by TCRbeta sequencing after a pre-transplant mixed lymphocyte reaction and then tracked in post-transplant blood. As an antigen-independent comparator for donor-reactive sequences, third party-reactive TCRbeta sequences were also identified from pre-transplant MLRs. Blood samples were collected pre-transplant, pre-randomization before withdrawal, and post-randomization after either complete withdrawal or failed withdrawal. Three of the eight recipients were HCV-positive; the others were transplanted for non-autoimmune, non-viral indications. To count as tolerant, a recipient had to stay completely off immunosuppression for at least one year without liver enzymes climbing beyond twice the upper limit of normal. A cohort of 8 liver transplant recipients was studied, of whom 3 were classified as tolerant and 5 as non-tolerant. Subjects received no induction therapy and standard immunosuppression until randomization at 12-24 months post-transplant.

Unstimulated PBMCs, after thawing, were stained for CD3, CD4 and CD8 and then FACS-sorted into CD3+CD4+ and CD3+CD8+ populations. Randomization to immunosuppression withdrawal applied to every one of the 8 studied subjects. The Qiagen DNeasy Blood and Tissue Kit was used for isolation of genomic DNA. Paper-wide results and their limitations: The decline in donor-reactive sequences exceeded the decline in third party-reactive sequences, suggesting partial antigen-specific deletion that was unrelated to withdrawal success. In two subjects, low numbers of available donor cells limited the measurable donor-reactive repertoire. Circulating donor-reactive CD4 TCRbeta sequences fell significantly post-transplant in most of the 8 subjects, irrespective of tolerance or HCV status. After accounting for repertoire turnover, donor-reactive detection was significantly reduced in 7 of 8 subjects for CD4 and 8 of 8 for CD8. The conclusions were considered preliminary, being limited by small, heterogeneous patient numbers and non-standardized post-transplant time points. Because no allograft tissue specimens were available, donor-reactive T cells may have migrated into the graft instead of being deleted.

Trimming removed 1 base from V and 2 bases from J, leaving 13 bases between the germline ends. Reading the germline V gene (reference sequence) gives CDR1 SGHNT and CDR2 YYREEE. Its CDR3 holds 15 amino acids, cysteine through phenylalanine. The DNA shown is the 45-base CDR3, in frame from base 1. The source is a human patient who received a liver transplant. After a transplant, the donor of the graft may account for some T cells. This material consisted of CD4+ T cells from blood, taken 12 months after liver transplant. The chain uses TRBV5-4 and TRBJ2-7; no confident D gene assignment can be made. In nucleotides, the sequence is TGTGCCAGCAGCTTGTATCATCGCGGTCCCTACGAGCAGTACTTC. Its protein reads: CASSLYHRGPYEQYF.